This entry concerns a single T cell receptor (beta chain). Those who participated ranged in age from roughly 18 to 89 years and resided in 20 to 30 US areas. This entry comes from a study of blood T cell repertoires in COVID-19. Generated by immunoSEQ multiplex PCR, the TCRdb table keeps only in-frame clones and is missing some. The table records hundreds of thousands of clones, over 80% of them present only once. This receptor was taken from a woman younger than 30 who had recovered from COVID-19. The sequenced sample was PBMCs or T cells enriched from blood (not recorded which).

CDR3 nucleotides: TGTGCCAGCAGTTTAGCGGGGTCTGAGGGAGAGCAGTTCTTC. It is translated as CASSLAGSEGEQFF. The chain links TRBV28 to TRBJ2-1; TRBD2 is a possible D gene (6 bases). CDR3 size: 14 residues. Between the trimmed V and J ends, which lost 2 bases and 10 bases, there was a span of 15 bases. The germline V gene encodes CDR1 MDHEN and CDR2 SYDVKM.